This entry concerns a single TCR beta chain. Antigen: not known. Relative to the germline gene, one junction end is altered; a read error may explain this. The data were obtained in a study of tumor-infiltrating lymphocytes in primary liver carcinoma. General observations from the study: It was tumor-adjacent and tumor-blood pairs that overlapped less than tumor region pairs did.

The tissue used was unsorted bulk material of roughly 17-33 mg. RNA and DNA were co-extracted from it with the AllPrep DNA/RNA mini kit. Germline CDR1 SGHRS, CDR2 YFSETQ. The CDR3 sequence is 17 residues long. Synthesis of TCR beta cDNA was carried out from 500 ng total RNA with a constant-region primer. Three nested multiplex PCR rounds, a slightly modified ARM-PCR, produced the libraries for TCR beta. The first two PCR rounds, approximately 11 cycles each, used TRBV1-TRBV30 forward primers and a C-beta reverse primer. From the multiplex PCR reads, TCRdb called clonotypes with MiXCR, one entry per CDR3 protein. In the table there are about 190,000 distinct CDR3 sequences, around 85% of which are singletons.

Sequenced: tumor tissue from primary liver carcinoma. The source of this sequence is a man aged 35 to 55 with primary liver carcinoma and hepatitis B virus infection. The gene calls are TRBV5-1 and TRBJ2-1; D could derive from TRBD1 or TRBD2 (5 bases each). The CDR3 here is CANSTGTSGLSYNEQFF. For the CDR3, the DNA is TGCGCCAACAGCACCGGGACCAGCGGCCTCTCCTACAATGAGCAGTTCTTC.